Listed below are T cell receptor beta chains from one sample, sequenced in a study of T cells expressing NK-cell markers. TCRdb reprocessed the 5' RACE reads, with one entry per CDR3 protein and no DNA. Its table lists more than 250,000 distinct CDR3 sequences. The specimen was blood T cells: a sorted CD56 or NKG2C T cell subset, CD4+ or CD8+ T cells, or bulk PBMC T cells (not recorded which). The receptors were sampled from a man aged 18 to 29 in good health. Both conserved end residues are part of each CDR3.

v_gene	j_gene	CDR3aa
TRBV5-6	TRBJ2-4	CASSLAGTAKNIQYF
TRBV7-2	TRBJ2-4	CASSAAGLAGGPRHIQYF
TRBV6-2/TRBV6-3	TRBJ2-2	CASSRTGYTGELFF
TRBV30	TRBJ2-1	CAWSRTSGRHNEQFF
TRBV12-3/TRBV12-4	TRBJ1-4	CASAPGPQNEKLFF
TRBV19	TRBJ2-1	CASSIPRSSGGYNEQFF
TRBV11-2	TRBJ2-1	CASSPRPSAKTDRASYNEQFF
TRBV7-6	TRBJ2-1	CASTAGAYNEQFF
TRBV11-2	TRBJ1-4	CASSERGNNEKLFF
TRBV7-3	TRBJ2-3	CASSLDRNTQYF
TRBV5-1	TRBJ2-1	CASTTGTSNYNEQFF
TRBV29-1	TRBJ2-1	CSVPRDYNEQFF
TRBV29-1	TRBJ2-1	CSVEERETENEQFF
TRBV12-3/TRBV12-4	TRBJ1-6	CASSSAAYNSPLHF
TRBV12-3/TRBV12-4	TRBJ2-3	CASSRDRGVNTQYF
TRBV7-9	TRBJ2-1	CASSLGAGDDNEQFF
TRBV6-2/TRBV6-3	TRBJ2-5	CASSSWAKETQYF
TRBV29-1	TRBJ2-6	CSVESTGTAGANVLTF
TRBV11-3	TRBJ2-1	CASSSNGPLQFF
TRBV5-1	TRBJ2-2	CASGQQPGQGTGELFF
TRBV4-1	TRBJ2-5	CASSHGKGLAGGGQYF
TRBV20-1	TRBJ2-1	CSARWGATENEQFF
TRBV20-1	TRBJ2-7	CSARDAPLREQYF
TRBV4-1	TRBJ2-3	CASSQVSSDTQYF
TRBV7-3	TRBJ2-5	CASSPTREETQYF
TRBV24-1	TRBJ2-5	CATSELGQEETQYF
TRBV5-1	TRBJ2-3	CASSLWDGGGLPDTQYF
TRBV20-1	TRBJ1-5	CSAKLGGNQPQHF
TRBV19	TRBJ2-2	CAIEDLGTGELFF
TRBV11-2	TRBJ2-2	CASSLHSNTGELFF
TRBV7-3	TRBJ1-6	CASSLTSGNSPLHF
TRBV7-2	TRBJ2-5	CASSFLAGTSQETQYF
TRBV29-1	TRBJ2-4	CSVELGMAKNIQYF
TRBV5-6	TRBJ2-1	CASSRQGSALHYNEQFF
TRBV20-1	TRBJ2-7	CSASPRTSGDTYEQYF
TRBV6-2/TRBV6-3	TRBJ1-1	CASSWTVNTEAFF
TRBV7-8	TRBJ1-5	CASSYPEGTGAMNQPQHF
TRBV20-1	TRBJ2-1	CSARDDVSWSRLAASYNEQFF
TRBV4-2	TRBJ2-1	CASSQGTDLVRHNEQFF
TRBV6-1	TRBJ2-7	CASSLWRGYEQYF
TRBV20-1	TRBJ1-1	CSALRGGTEAFF
TRBV5-1	TRBJ1-3	CASCQGSPGNTIYF
TRBV7-9	TRBJ2-5	CASSLAGWQETQYF
TRBV25-1	TRBJ1-6	CASSERRKPLHF
TRBV29-1	TRBJ1-2	CSVDVQGVRVGYTF
TRBV12-3/TRBV12-4	TRBJ1-5	CASTPPGGRNQPQHF
TRBV12-3/TRBV12-4	TRBJ2-3	CASSLTGPADTQYF
TRBV20-1	TRBJ2-1	CSARDDGRVYNEQFF
TRBV28	TRBJ1-1	CATAVGRNTEAFF
TRBV6-2/TRBV6-3	TRBJ2-7	CASKQVSYEQYF
TRBV15	TRBJ2-1	CATSRDLGGNEQFF
TRBV10-2	TRBJ2-4	CASRGGGAQNIQYF
TRBV4-1	TRBJ2-1	CASSQDAGGSYNEQFF